The 22 T cell receptor beta chains reported below all come from one sample, sequenced in a study of response to subunit inactivated influenza vaccine. TCRdb reanalysed the RT-PCR reads using MiXCR and keeps one entry per CDR3 protein. Among about 160,000 distinct CDR3 sequences listed, roughly 10% were seen once. The specimen was non-naive T cells sorted from PBMCs, collected around seven weeks after vaccination. All receptors derive from a man between 50 and 59 years old who received an inactivated influenza vaccine.

This clonotype was seen only a few times. The rearrangement uses TRBV4-1 and TRBJ2-6, with TRBD2 identical over 7 bases. With V trimmed by 3 bases and J by 2 bases, 7 bases remained unmatched. The CDR3 runs 17 residues. Looked up from germline, CDR1 is MGHRA and CDR2 is YSYEKL. CDR3 amino acids: CASSQSSGATGANVLTF. As DNA, the CDR3 is TGCGCCAGCAGCCAGTCCAGCGGGGCCACTGGGGCCAACGTCCTGACTTTC.

The chain uses TRBV20-1 and TRBJ1-1; TRBD1 is a possible D gene (6 bases). There are 12 residues in the CDR3. Germline CDR1 and CDR2: DFQATT and SNEGSKA (reference sequence). CDR3 sequence reads: CSPGQPNTEAFF. CDR3 nucleotides: TGCAGCCCGGGACAACCGAACACTGAAGCTTTCTTT.

The rearrangement uses TRBV7-9 and TRBJ2-5; D remains ambiguous. This CDR3 has 12 amino acids. The ends were cut back, 2 bases at V and 3 bases at J, with 4 bases in the middle. The germline CDR1 and CDR2 sequences are SEHNR and FQNEAQ (reference sequence). CDR3 region: CASSLTEETQYF. In nucleotides, the CDR3 is TGTGCCAGCAGCTTAACCGAAGAGACCCAGTACTTC. The full variable domain, rest sourced from reference TRBV7-9 and TRBJ2-5, is DTGVSQNPRHKITKRGQNVTFRCDPISEHNRLYWYRQTLGQGPEFLTYFQNEAQLEKSRLLSDRFSAERPKGSFSTLEIQRTEQGDSAMYLCASSLTEETQYFGPGTRLLVL.

The chain has TRBV14 and TRBJ2-3, with 7 positions matching TRBD2. V lost 4 bases and J lost 2; bases outside the gene matches: 15. This CDR3 contains 18 residues. Germline V gene lookup returns CDR1 SGHDN and CDR2 FVKESK. CDR3 protein: CASSLWSSSGDDTDTQYF. The CDR3 coding sequence is TGTGCCAGCAGCCTTTGGTCGTCTAGCGGAGATGACACAGATACGCAGTATTTT. Filled out from reference TRBV14 and TRBJ2-3, the complete variable domain reads EAGVTQFPSHSVIEKGQTVTLRCDPISGHDNLYWYRRVMGKEIKFLLHFVKESKQDESGMPNNRFLAERTGGTYSTLKVQPAELEDSGVYFCASSLWSSSGDDTDTQYFGPGTRLTVL.

The chain joins TRBV7-9 to TRBJ2-1; 7 positions match TRBD2. This CDR3 comprises 15 residues. Germline V gene lookup returns CDR1 SEHNR and CDR2 FQNEAQ (reference sequence). V shed 3 bases, J shed 4 bases, and the junction held 6 bases outside the gene matches. This CDR3 is CASSFVASGYNEQFF. The DNA of the CDR3 is TGTGCCAGCAGCTTTGTGGCTAGCGGATACAATGAGCAGTTCTTC.

The chain combines TRBV7-9 with TRBJ2-5, with TRBD2 as a possible D gene (5 bases). Germline V gives CDR1 SEHNR, CDR2 FQNEAQ (reference sequence). Deletions cut 5 bases from V and 5 bases from J, with 18 bases between. The CDR3 spans 15 residues. CDR3 coding DNA: TGTGCCAGCAGCCCCCTCGGGGTCTGGCTGGAGACCCAGTACTTC. Protein: CASSPLGVWLETQYF.

CDR3 DNA: TGTGCCAGCAGTTTACCACCTCTAGCGGGAGGGGAGACCCAGTACTTC. Its translation: CASSLPPLAGGETQYF. The chain employs TRBV28 and TRBJ2-5; 12 nucleotides match TRBD2. With V trimmed by 2 bases and J by 5 bases, 6 bases remained unmatched. Germline V lookup: CDR1 MDHEN, CDR2 SYDVKM. This CDR3 is 16 amino acids long.

V usage is TRBV7-9 and J usage is TRBJ2-4; 9 nucleotides agree with TRBD2. From germline, CDR1 is SEHNR and CDR2 FQNEAQ (reference sequence). CDR3 size: 15 residues. V was clipped by 2 bases and J by 6 bases; unmatched bases: 5. CDR3 protein: CASSLSTGLANIQYF. The DNA for the CDR3 is TGTGCCAGCAGCTTAAGTACGGGACTAGCAAACATTCAGTACTTC. The complete variable domain, with remaining parts taken from reference TRBV7-9 and TRBJ2-4, reads DTGVSQNPRHKITKRGQNVTFRCDPISEHNRLYWYRQTLGQGPEFLTYFQNEAQLEKSRLLSDRFSAERPKGSFSTLEIQRTEQGDSAMYLCASSLSTGLANIQYFGAGTRLSVL.

This clonotype was seen a few times. The chain uses TRBV7-2 and TRBJ2-1; D ambiguous. The germline CDR1 and CDR2 sequences are SGHTA and FQGNSA. Trimming took 3 bases from V and 5 from J, leaving 5 bases between them. CDR3 size: 12 residues. CDR3 loop: CASSFSHNEQFF. CDR3 sequence (DNA): TGTGCCAGCAGCTTCAGCCACAATGAGCAGTTCTTC.

This clonotype has a single count. The chain joins TRBV7-3 to TRBJ2-1, with D possibly TRBD2 on 5 matching bases. With 2 bases removed from V and 1 base from J, the gap between germline ends came to 9 bases. CDR1 SGHTA and CDR2 FQGTGA come from the germline V gene. CDR3 length equals 15 residues. The chain's CDR3 is CASSLGTSSYNEQFF. In nucleotides, the CDR3 is TGTGCCAGCAGCTTAGGTACTAGTTCCTACAATGAGCAGTTCTTC.

The CDR3 DNA reads as TGTGCCAGCAGCTTAGTTGAGGGACAGGGAGGTCAGCCCCAGCATTTT. Protein: CASSLVEGQGGQPQHF. The rearrangement joins TRBV7-2 to TRBJ1-5, with 9 bases identical to TRBD1. Unmatched junction bases numbered 7, after V lost 1 base and J lost 6 bases. The CDR3 is made up of 16 amino acids. Germline values: CDR1 SGHTA, CDR2 FQGNSA.

This clonotype has a handful of counts. The chain employs TRBV24-1 and TRBJ2-7; TRBD2 might be the D (5 bases). CDR1 is KGHDR and CDR2 is SFDVKD in the germline V gene. The V end lost 3 bases, the J end lost 6 bases, and 8 bases lay between the germline ends. This CDR3 has 12 residues. The CDR3 nucleotides read TGTGCCACCAGTGATGACTACCGCGAGCAGTACTTC. Encoded protein: CATSDDYREQYF.

The rearrangement joins TRBV7-2 to TRBJ1-2, with 7 bases lining up with TRBD1. CDR3 length equals 14 residues. The ends lost 1 base at V and 6 bases at J; junction bases unmatched: 5. Germline V gives CDR1 SGHTA, CDR2 FQGNSA. In DNA, the CDR3 is TGTGCCAGCAGCTTAGACAGGGGAGGAAATGGCTACACCTTC. Amino acid sequence: CASSLDRGGNGYTF. The whole variable domain, remainder taken from reference TRBV7-2 and TRBJ1-2, is GAGVSQSPSNKVTEKGKDVELRCDPISGHTALYWYRQSLGQGLEFLIYFQGNSAPDKSGLPSDRFSAERTGGSVSTLTIQRTQQEDSAVYLCASSLDRGGNGYTFGSGTRLTVV.

This clonotype was detected a few times. The chain recombines TRBV6-1 with TRBJ2-3; D gene unclear. The germline V gene encodes CDR1 MNHNS and CDR2 SASEGT. Trimming pared 7 bases from V and 1 base from J, leaving 9 bases between. The CDR3 runs 13 residues. The CDR3 reads CASIAPGTDTQYF. As DNA, the CDR3 is TGTGCCAGCATCGCCCCTGGCACAGATACGCAGTATTTT.

This clonotype was observed a few times. The gene calls are TRBV20-1 and TRBJ2-7, with D perhaps assigned TRBD1 or TRBD2 (5 bases each). The CDR3 has 13 residues. V gave up 3 bases and J gave up 2 bases, with 11 bases separating them. CDR1 and CDR2 from the germline V gene are DFQATT and SNEGSKA (reference sequence). The DNA of the CDR3 is TGCAGTGCTAGTGGGGGTCCCACCTACGAGCAGTACTTC. It is translated as CSASGGPTYEQYF.

The table lists this clonotype with a few counts. Written as DNA, the CDR3 is TGTGCCAGCAGCGCCCGGGCTTCTTCCTACGAGCAGTACTTC. Encoded protein: CASSARASSYEQYF. This rearrangement joins TRBV7-2 to TRBJ2-7; D not certain. The CDR3 is 14 residues long. The germline V gene has CDR1 SGHTA and CDR2 FQGNSA. Trimming left V 5 bases short and J 1 base short, with 12 bases between.

This clonotype was picked up a small number of times. The gene calls are TRBV20-1 and TRBJ2-1; 11 nucleotides align to TRBD2. Germline-derived CDR1 and CDR2 are DFQATT and SNEGSKA (reference sequence). The junction had 4 bases not matched to a gene; V was cut back by 1 base and J by 5 bases. The CDR3 is made up of 15 amino acids. The CDR3 sequence: CSARGTSGLNNEQFF. In DNA, the CDR3 is TGCAGTGCTAGAGGGACTAGCGGGTTGAACAATGAGCAGTTCTTC.

This rearrangement joins TRBV3-1 to TRBJ1-5; 11 positions match TRBD1. J gave up 2 bases and V 6 bases, and 12 bases lay outside the gene matches. The CDR3 totals 18 residues. Germline CDR1 LGHDT, CDR2 YNNKEL (reference sequence). In nucleotides, the CDR3 is TGTGCCAGCAGTCTCCAACCGGGACAGGGGGTGGGCAATCAGCCCCAGCATTTT. It translates to CASSLQPGQGVGNQPQHF.

This clonotype has ten or more counts. The V and J genes are TRBV7-8 and TRBJ1-5; no firm D call. The CDR3 is 14 amino acids. V gave up 5 bases and J gave up 3 bases, with 11 bases separating them. The germline V gene encodes CDR1 SGHVS and CDR2 FQNEAQ. CDR3 bases: TGTGCCAGCAGCCTAAACTATGACAATCAGCCCCAGCATTTT. It specifies CASSLNYDNQPQHF.

This clonotype was counted many times. The genes are TRBV7-2 and TRBJ1-5; D is unresolved. Trimming cost V 4 bases and J 0 bases, with 4 bases left between them. This CDR3 comprises 13 residues. Germline CDR1 and CDR2: SGHTA and FQGNSA. CDR3 nucleotide sequence: TGTGCCAGCAGCTCGTTTAGCAATCAGCCCCAGCATTTT. Translated, it gives CASSSFSNQPQHF. The whole variable domain, filled in from reference TRBV7-2 and TRBJ1-5, reads GAGVSQSPSNKVTEKGKDVELRCDPISGHTALYWYRQSLGQGLEFLIYFQGNSAPDKSGLPSDRFSAERTGGSVSTLTIQRTQQEDSAVYLCASSSFSNQPQHFGDGTRLSIL.

At least ten counts were recorded for this clonotype. The chain employs TRBV27 and TRBJ1-2; D perhaps matches TRBD1 (5 bases). Trimming stripped 0 bases from V and 7 bases from J, with 18 bases between. This CDR3 region has 16 residues. CDR1 and CDR2 from the germline V gene are MNHEY and SMNVEV (reference sequence). As DNA, the CDR3 is TGTGCCAGCAGTTTATCCTTCGGCTCGGGGGAAAGTGGCTACACCTTC. Its protein product is CASSLSFGSGESGYTF.

This clonotype was seen more than once but under ten times. This chain uses TRBV14 with TRBJ2-1; D remains ambiguous. The germline gives CDR1 SGHDN, CDR2 FVKESK. Trimming cost V 0 bases and J 12 bases, with 12 bases left between them. The CDR3 has 13 amino acids. Here the CDR3 reads CASSQDQLVSQFF. The CDR3 nucleotides are TGTGCCAGCAGCCAAGATCAACTGGTCTCGCAGTTCTTC.